Only a few counts were recorded for the clone carrying this T cell receptor beta chain. The antigen is unknown. The sample comes from a study of T-cell memory formation after mild COVID-19. Germline V gives CDR1 SEHNR, CDR2 FQNEAQ (reference sequence). The CDR3 extends over 16 amino acids. The V gene end was trimmed by 2 bases and the J gene end by 7 bases; junction bases not matched to a gene: 11. TCRdb reprocessed the 5' RACE reads with MiXCR, giving one entry per CDR3 protein. The sample has fewer than 200,000 distinct CDR3 sequences; 20% to 25% are singletons. General study points: Clonal second-wave expansions that peaked on day 37 had unconfirmed SARS-CoV-2 specificity.

The sequenced material came from PBMCs or a T cell subset sorted from them (not recorded which). The TCR comes from an adult woman who had mild COVID-19 (a few samples of this study predate the infection). Cell type and time point are not known. The chain couples TRBV7-9 to TRBJ2-1, with 7 positions matching TRBD1. This chain's CDR3 is CASSLPLGQGVNEQFF. The CDR3 bases are TGTGCCAGCAGCTTACCTTTGGGGCAGGGGGTGAATGAGCAGTTCTTC.